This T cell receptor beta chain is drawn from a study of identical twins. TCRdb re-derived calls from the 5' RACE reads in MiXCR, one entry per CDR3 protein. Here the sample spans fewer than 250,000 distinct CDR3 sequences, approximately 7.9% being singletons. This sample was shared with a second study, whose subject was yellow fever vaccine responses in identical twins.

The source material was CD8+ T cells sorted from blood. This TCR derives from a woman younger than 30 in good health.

The CDR3, as DNA: TGTGCCAGCAGTTTTTCCGGGGGCATAGGCAATCAGCCCCAGCATTTT. This encodes CASSFSGGIGNQPQHF. The chain combines TRBV12-3 or TRBV12-4 with TRBJ1-5, with a tentative D call TRBD1 (6 bases). Trimming removed 3 bases from V and 2 bases from J, with 14 bases in between. There are 16 residues in the CDR3.